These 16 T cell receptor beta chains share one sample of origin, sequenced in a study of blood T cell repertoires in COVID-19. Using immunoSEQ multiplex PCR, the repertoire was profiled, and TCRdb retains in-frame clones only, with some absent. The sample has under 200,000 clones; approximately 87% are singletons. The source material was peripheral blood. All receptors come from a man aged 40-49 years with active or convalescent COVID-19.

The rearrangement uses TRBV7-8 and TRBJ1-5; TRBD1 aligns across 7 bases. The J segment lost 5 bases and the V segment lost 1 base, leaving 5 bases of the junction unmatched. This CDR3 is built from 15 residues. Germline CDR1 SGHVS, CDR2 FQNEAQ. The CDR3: CASSLDRGGYQPQHF. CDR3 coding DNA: TGTGCCAGCAGCTTAGACAGGGGAGGTTATCAGCCCCAGCATTTT.

CDR3 sequence: CAWNRGGHYNSPLHF. The CDR3 DNA sequence: TGTGCCTGGAACCGTGGGGGCCATTATAATTCACCCCTCCACTTT. This chain joins TRBV30 and TRBJ1-6; a possible D gene is TRBD1 (6 bases). Germline loops: CDR1 GTSNPN, CDR2 SVGIG (reference sequence). The CDR3 runs 15 residues. V was clipped by 4 bases and J by 4 bases, with 14 bases between them.

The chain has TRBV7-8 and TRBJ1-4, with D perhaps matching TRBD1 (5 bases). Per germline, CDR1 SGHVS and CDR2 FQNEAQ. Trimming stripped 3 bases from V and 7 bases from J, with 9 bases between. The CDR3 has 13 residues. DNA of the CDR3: TGTGCCAGCAGCTTTCCAAGGGGTGAAAAACTGTTTTTT. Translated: CASSFPRGEKLFF.

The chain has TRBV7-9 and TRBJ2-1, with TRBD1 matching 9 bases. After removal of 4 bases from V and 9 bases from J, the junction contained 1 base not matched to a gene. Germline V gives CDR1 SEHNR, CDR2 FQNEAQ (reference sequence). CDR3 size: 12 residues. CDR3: CASSSDRGEQFF. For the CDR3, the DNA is TGTGCCAGCAGCTCGGACAGGGGTGAGCAGTTCTTC.

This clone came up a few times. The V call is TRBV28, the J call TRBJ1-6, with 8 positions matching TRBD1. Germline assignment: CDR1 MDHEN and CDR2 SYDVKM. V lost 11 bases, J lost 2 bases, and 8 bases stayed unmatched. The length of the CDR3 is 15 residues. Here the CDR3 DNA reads TGTGCCGCAGGGGGCTACGAGGCCTATAATTCACCCCTCCACTTT. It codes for CAAGGYEAYNSPLHF. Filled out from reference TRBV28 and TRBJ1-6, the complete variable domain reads DVKVTQSSRYLVKRTGEKVFLECVQDMDHENMFWYRQDPGLGLRLIYFSYDVKMKEKGDIPEGYSVSREKKERFSLILESASTNQTSMYLCAAGGYEAYNSPLHFGNGTRLTVT.

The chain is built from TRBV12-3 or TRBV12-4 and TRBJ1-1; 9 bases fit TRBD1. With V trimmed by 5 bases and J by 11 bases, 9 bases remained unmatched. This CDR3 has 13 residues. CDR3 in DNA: TGTGCCAGCAGTCGAGGACAGGGGTTAAGGGCTTTCTTT. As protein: CASSRGQGLRAFF.

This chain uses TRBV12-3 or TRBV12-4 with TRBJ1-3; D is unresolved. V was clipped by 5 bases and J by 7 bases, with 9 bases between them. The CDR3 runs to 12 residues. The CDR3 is CASSQTLNTIYF. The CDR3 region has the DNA TGTGCCAGCAGTCAAACTCTGAACACCATATATTTT.

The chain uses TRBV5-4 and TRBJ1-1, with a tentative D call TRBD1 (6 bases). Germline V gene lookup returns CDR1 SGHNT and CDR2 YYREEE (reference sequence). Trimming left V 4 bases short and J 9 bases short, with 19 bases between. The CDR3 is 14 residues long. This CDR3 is CASSGGQGPSQAFF. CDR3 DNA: TGTGCCAGCAGCGGGGGTCAGGGGCCCTCCCAAGCTTTCTTT.

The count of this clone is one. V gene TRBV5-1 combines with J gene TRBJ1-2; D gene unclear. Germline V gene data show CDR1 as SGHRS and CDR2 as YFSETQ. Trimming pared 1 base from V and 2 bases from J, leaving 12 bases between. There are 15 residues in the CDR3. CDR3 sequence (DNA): TGCGCCAGCAGCTTGACCACCGGGGAAAACTATGGCTACACCTTC. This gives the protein CASSLTTGENYGYTF.

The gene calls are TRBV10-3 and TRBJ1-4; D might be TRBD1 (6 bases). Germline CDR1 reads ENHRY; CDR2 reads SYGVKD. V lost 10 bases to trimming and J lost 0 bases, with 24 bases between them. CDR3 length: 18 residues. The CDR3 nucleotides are TGTGCCACCTCCTTGACAGGAGATCCTTCTTCAACTAATGAAAAACTGTTTTTT. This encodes CATSLTGDPSSTNEKLFF.

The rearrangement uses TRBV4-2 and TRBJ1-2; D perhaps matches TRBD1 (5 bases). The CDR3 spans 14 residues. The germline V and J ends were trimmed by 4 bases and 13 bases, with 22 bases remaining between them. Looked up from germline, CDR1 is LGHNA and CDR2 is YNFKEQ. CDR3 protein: CASSLDSTVVAFTF. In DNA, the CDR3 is TGTGCCAGCAGCCTCGATTCGACAGTCGTGGCGTTCACCTTC.

CDR3 sequence (DNA): TGTGCCAGTGGGACAGGTGATGCCTACGAGCAGTACTTC. As protein: CASGTGDAYEQYF. This chain joins TRBV12-3 or TRBV12-4 and TRBJ2-7; TRBD1 agrees at 8 bases. The V segment lost 9 bases and the J segment 2 bases; nucleotides outside the gene matches: 6. This CDR3 comprises 13 residues.

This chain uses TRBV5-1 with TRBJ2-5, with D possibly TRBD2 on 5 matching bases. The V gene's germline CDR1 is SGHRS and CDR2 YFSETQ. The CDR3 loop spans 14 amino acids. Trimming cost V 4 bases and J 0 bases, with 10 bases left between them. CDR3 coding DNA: TGCGCCAGCAGCAAGGACTGGCACCAAGAGACCCAGTACTTC. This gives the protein CASSKDWHQETQYF.

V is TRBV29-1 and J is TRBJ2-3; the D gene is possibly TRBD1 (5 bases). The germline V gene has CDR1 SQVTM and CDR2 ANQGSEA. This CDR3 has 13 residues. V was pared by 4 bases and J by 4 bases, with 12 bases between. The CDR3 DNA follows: TGCAGCGTTGCCGGCAGGGTGGCAGATACGCAGTATTTT. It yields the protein CSVAGRVADTQYF.

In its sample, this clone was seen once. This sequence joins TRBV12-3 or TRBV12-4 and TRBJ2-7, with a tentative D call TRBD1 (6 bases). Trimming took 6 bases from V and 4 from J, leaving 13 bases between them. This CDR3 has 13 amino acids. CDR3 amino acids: CASSLTGPYEQYF. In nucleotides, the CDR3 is TGTGCCAGCAGCCTCACAGGGCCATACGAGCAGTACTTC.

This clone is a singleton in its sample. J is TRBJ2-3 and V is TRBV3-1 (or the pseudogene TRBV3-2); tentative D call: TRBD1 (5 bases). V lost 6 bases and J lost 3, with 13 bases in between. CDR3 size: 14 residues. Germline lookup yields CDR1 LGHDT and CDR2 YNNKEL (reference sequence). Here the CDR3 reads CASRQDRGTDTQYF. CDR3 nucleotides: TGTGCCAGCAGACAGGACCGTGGGACAGATACGCAGTATTTT.